This T cell receptor beta chain derives from a study of blood T cells in healthy people across ages. Combining a sample-barcoded 5' primer with a J-beta primer mix, a second PCR ran for about 7 to 11 cycles. Each CDR3 protein gets one entry after TCRdb re-called the 5' RACE reads with MiXCR. The sample shows roughly 800,000 distinct CDR3 sequences, more than 20% of them seen only once. CDR3 length: 15 residues. V was trimmed by 2 bases and J by 1 base, leaving 9 bases between them. The germline gives CDR1 ENHRY, CDR2 SYGVKD. This clonotype was seen only a few times. The same data also went into a second study, on T cells of mothers and their children.

The clonotype comes from a boy younger than 18 in good health. The V call is TRBV10-3, the J call TRBJ2-4, with D unresolved. The sequencing input was blood. CDR3 DNA: TGTGCCATCAGTGAGGGACCGCAGGCCAAAAACATTCAGTACTTC. Amino acids: CAISEGPQAKNIQYF.